A single sample is the source of the 27 T cell receptor beta chains below, sequenced in a study of T cells in localized non-small cell lung cancer. The repertoire was sequenced with immunoSEQ multiplex PCR; TCRdb's copy has only in-frame clones and lacks some. The table includes tens of thousands of clones, 88% detected once. The material sequenced was peripheral blood, taken before any cancer treatment. These receptors were collected from a woman aged 35-75 years with stage I squamous cell lung carcinoma.

The rearrangement uses TRBV11-1 and TRBJ1-6, with unresolved D. Between the trimmed V and J ends, which lost 3 bases and 5 bases, there was a span of 5 bases. Germline-derived CDR1 and CDR2 are SGHAT and FQDESV (reference sequence). The CDR3 covers 13 residues. The CDR3 loop is CASSLHDNSPLHF. CDR3 nucleotide sequence: TGTGCCAGCAGCTTGCATGATAATTCACCCCTCCACTTT.

This clone was counted a single time. This chain's CDR3 is CASSFDRGNEKLFF. The CDR3 DNA is TGCGCCAGCAGCTTCGACAGGGGGAATGAAAAACTGTTTTTT. The chain carries TRBV5-1 and TRBJ1-4; 9 positions agree with TRBD1. Trimming at V came to 2 bases and at J to 5 bases, leaving 1 base not matched to a gene. The CDR3 extends over 14 amino acids. Germline CDR1 is SGHRS and CDR2 is YFSETQ.

The chain joins TRBV19 to TRBJ2-3; no definite D call. Germline V gene data show CDR1 as LNHDA and CDR2 as SQIVND (reference sequence). V lost 6 bases and J 2 bases, leaving 6 bases between the germline ends. The CDR3 totals 12 residues. The CDR3 coding sequence is TGTGCCAGTAGAGCGTACACAGATACGCAGTATTTT. This encodes CASRAYTDTQYF.

The V gene is TRBV7-8, the J gene TRBJ2-5; possible D gene TRBD2, 7 bases. CDR3 size: 16 residues. Trimming stripped 4 bases from V and 5 bases from J, with 20 bases between. Germline-derived CDR1 and CDR2 are SGHVS and FQNEAQ. The CDR3 DNA follows: TGTGCCAGCAGCTCCCGGGGGAGGGGGAAGGGTGAGACCCAGTACTTC. Its translation is CASSSRGRGKGETQYF.

V usage is TRBV6-5 and J usage is TRBJ1-2; the match to TRBD1 covers 8 bases. The trim removed 2 bases at V and 6 bases at J, leaving 5 bases unmatched. The CDR3 is 14 amino acids. Per the germline V gene, CDR1 is MNHEY and CDR2 is SVGAGI. The CDR3 protein is CASSYTGQGNGYTF. The CDR3 nucleotides read TGTGCCAGCAGTTACACAGGACAGGGTAATGGCTACACCTTC.

This sequence joins TRBV5-1 and TRBJ2-7; 11 nucleotides align to TRBD2. This CDR3 contains 15 residues. Trimming took 2 bases from V and 3 from J; bases not matched to a gene: 4. CDR1 is SGHRS, CDR2 YFSETQ, per germline. The CDR3, as DNA: TGCGCCAGCAGCTTCGGGACTAGCGGAAACTACGAGCAGTACTTC. Its translation: CASSFGTSGNYEQYF.

The V gene is TRBV21-1, the J gene TRBJ2-2; the table names TRBD1, a call not compared with the DNA. TRBV21-1 is noted as a pseudogene. This CDR3 contains 14 residues. The CDR3: CASSKGQHTGELFF. DNA of the CDR3: TGTGCCAGCAGCAAAGGACAGCACACCGGGGAGCTGTTTTTT.

The chain uses TRBV5-1 and TRBJ1-2; D possibly corresponds to TRBD1 (6 bases). Germline V lookup: CDR1 SGHRS, CDR2 YFSETQ. Trimming pared 7 bases from V and 4 bases from J, leaving 17 bases between. The CDR3 is 14 residues long. The CDR3 DNA follows: TGCGCCAGCCAGGCGACAGGAGGAGGCTATGGCTACACCTTC. It yields the protein CASQATGGGYGYTF.

V and J are TRBV11-3 and TRBJ2-7; possibly TRBD1 for D (6 bases). The germline V gene has CDR1 SGHNT and CDR2 YENEEA. This CDR3 is 13 amino acids long. V was pared by 1 base and J by 5 bases, with 9 bases between. CDR3 residues: CASSLGRGNEQYF. In DNA form, the CDR3 reads TGTGCCAGCAGCTTAGGCAGGGGCAACGAGCAGTACTTC.

The chain is built from TRBV15 and TRBJ2-5; 8 bases align to TRBD2. This CDR3 contains 15 residues. The V gene end was trimmed by 0 bases and the J gene end by 5 bases; junction bases not matched to a gene: 5. Germline CDR1 and CDR2: LNHNV and YYDKDF (reference sequence). In DNA, the CDR3 is TGTGCCACCAGCAGAGATTTCGGGGGGGCGGAGACCCAGTACTTC. Protein: CATSRDFGGAETQYF.

The V call is TRBV19, the J call TRBJ2-3, with 7 bases that match TRBD2. The CDR3 loop spans 16 amino acids. Germline loops: CDR1 LNHDA, CDR2 SQIVND (reference sequence). With 1 base clipped from V and 3 bases from J, the junction kept 7 bases outside the gene matches. The CDR3: CASSIGWVGGTDTQYF. In DNA, the CDR3 is TGTGCCAGTAGTATAGGATGGGTGGGGGGGACAGATACGCAGTATTTT. Complete variable domain (other parts from reference TRBV19 and TRBJ2-3): DGGITQSPKYLFRKEGQNVTLSCEQNLNHDAMYWYRQDPGQGLRLIYYSQIVNDFQKGDIAEGYSVSREKKESFPLTVTSAQKNPTAFYLCASSIGWVGGTDTQYFGPGTRLTVL.

The chain couples TRBV18 to TRBJ2-1; perhaps TRBD2 as D (5 bases). Germline CDR1 and CDR2: KGHSH and LQKENI. This CDR3 has 15 residues. V lost 2 bases, J lost 7 bases, and 15 bases lay in between. DNA of the CDR3: TGTGCCAGCTCACCAAGGACTTCTATGGTAAATGAGCAGTTCTTC. It translates to CASSPRTSMVNEQFF.

The chain is built from TRBV6-1 and TRBJ1-5; weak D call: TRBD1 (5 bases). The CDR3 is made up of 14 amino acids. V lost 7 bases, J lost 0 bases, and 10 bases lay in between. Germline V lookup: CDR1 MNHNS, CDR2 SASEGT. The CDR3 nucleotides are TGTGCCAGCAATCAACAGGTTAGCAATCAGCCCCAGCATTTT. Amino acid sequence: CASNQQVSNQPQHF.

This clone was observed a handful of times. The chain employs TRBV6-5 and TRBJ1-1; unclear D gene. The ends were cut back, 6 bases at V and 11 bases at J, with 10 bases in the middle. CDR3 size: 10 residues. The V gene's germline CDR1 is MNHEY and CDR2 SVGAGI. CDR3 coding DNA: TGTGCCAGCAGCTCCCAAATTGCTTTCTTT. Residues: CASSSQIAFF.

The chain recombines TRBV6-1 with TRBJ1-2; 8 bases line up with TRBD1. From germline, CDR1 is MNHNS and CDR2 SASEGT. J was trimmed by 8 bases and V by 2 bases; bases with no gene match: 4. The length of the CDR3 is 13 residues. The CDR3 loop is CASSEQGARGYTF. DNA of the CDR3: TGTGCCAGCAGTGAACAGGGGGCTCGGGGCTACACCTTC.

This sequence joins TRBV19 and TRBJ1-2; TRBD1 matches at 7 bases. Trimming cost V 3 bases and J 7 bases; bases outside gene matches: 11. CDR1 is LNHDA, CDR2 SQIVND, per germline (reference sequence). This CDR3 contains 15 residues. The CDR3 region is CASSIEGASSPGYTF. The DNA for the CDR3 is TGTGCCAGTAGTATTGAGGGGGCTTCTTCTCCTGGCTACACCTTC.

This chain joins TRBV25-1 and TRBJ1-1, with 9 bases fitting TRBD1. Germline V gives CDR1 MGHDK, CDR2 SYGVNS. The ends lost 4 bases at V and 5 bases at J; junction bases unmatched: 17. The length of the CDR3 is 18 residues. The CDR3 region has the DNA TGTGCCAGCAGTGCTCCCCACTCCGGGACAGGGCGGTTAACTGAAGCTTTCTTT. It yields the protein CASSAPHSGTGRLTEAFF. The full variable domain, completed using reference TRBV25-1 and TRBJ1-1, is EADIYQTPRYLVIGTGKKITLECSQTMGHDKMYWYQQDPGMELHLIHYSYGVNSTEKGDLSSESTVSRIRTEHFPLTLESARPSHTSQYLCASSAPHSGTGRLTEAFFGQGTRLTVV.

The rearrangement uses TRBV6-1 and TRBJ2-3; TRBD2 matches 9 bases. The germline gives CDR1 MNHNS, CDR2 SASEGT. The CDR3 is made up of 14 amino acids. After removal of 7 bases from V and 2 bases from J, the junction contained 4 bases not matched to a gene. The DNA for the CDR3 is TGTGCCAGCAATGGCGGGGGGGCCACAGATACGCAGTATTTT. Amino acid sequence: CASNGGGATDTQYF.

The chain carries TRBV7-8 and TRBJ1-2; possible D gene TRBD1, 5 bases. The CDR3 spans 17 residues. Germline loops: CDR1 SGHVS, CDR2 FQNEAQ. V lost 6 bases and J 0 bases, leaving 20 bases between the germline ends. The CDR3 DNA reads TGTGCCAGCAGGGGGCCGGCCGGCGACAGAGCTAACTATGGCTACACCTTC. It translates to CASRGPAGDRANYGYTF.

This clone was counted at least ten times. The rearrangement joins TRBV28 to TRBJ2-7; D is possibly TRBD1 (5 bases). Trimming stripped 7 bases from V and 2 bases from J, with 12 bases between. CDR3 length: 13 residues. CDR1 and CDR2 from the germline V gene are MDHEN and SYDVKM. The CDR3 nucleotides read TGTGCCAGCACCACCTTGGGGCCCTACGAGCAGTACTTC. Translation: CASTTLGPYEQYF.

The genes are TRBV18 and TRBJ2-5, with a possible D match to TRBD2 (6 bases). The CDR3 length is 17 residues. Per germline, CDR1 KGHSH and CDR2 LQKENI. Trimming shortened V by 3 bases and J by 0 bases, and 17 bases separated the two germline ends. The DNA for the CDR3 is TGTGCCAGCTCACCGCGCCTGGAGGCGGGGAACCAAGAGACCCAGTACTTC. Its translation: CASSPRLEAGNQETQYF. Variable domain in full (rest from reference TRBV18 and TRBJ2-5): NAGVMQNPRHLVRRRGQEARLRCSPMKGHSHVYWYRQLPEEGLKFMVYLQKENIIDESGMPKERFSAEFPKEGPSILRIQQVVRGDSAAYFCASSPRLEAGNQETQYFGPGTRLLVL.

The chain combines TRBV9 with TRBJ2-4; no clear D gene. V was clipped by 0 bases and J by 0 bases, with 4 bases between them. Germline V CDR1 and CDR2: SGDLS, YYNGEE. The length of the CDR3 is 14 residues. CDR3 sequence reads: CASSVALAKNIQYF. The CDR3 nucleotides read TGTGCCAGCAGCGTAGCCCTAGCCAAAAACATTCAGTACTTC.

The rearrangement uses TRBV14 and TRBJ2-7, with a possible D match to TRBD2 (5 bases). This CDR3 is 13 amino acids long. The germline gives CDR1 SGHDN, CDR2 FVKESK. Trimming stripped 4 bases from V and 1 base from J, with 8 bases between. The chain's CDR3 is CASSPPGSYEQYF. As DNA, the CDR3 is TGTGCCAGCAGCCCGCCGGGGTCCTACGAGCAGTACTTC.

The genes are TRBV18 and TRBJ2-5; D unresolved. Germline V lookup: CDR1 KGHSH, CDR2 LQKENI. V was pared by 3 bases and J by 2 bases, with 7 bases between. This CDR3 has 13 amino acids. CDR3 sequence (DNA): TGTGCCAGCTCACCGGGTTATCAAGAGACCCAGTACTTC. Its translation is CASSPGYQETQYF.

This clone was picked up one time. V and J are TRBV10-2 and TRBJ1-6, with D perhaps TRBD1 (5 bases). The germline V gene has CDR1 WSHSY and CDR2 SAAADI. V was shortened by 0 bases and J by 3 bases, with 9 bases between the two germline ends. CDR3 length equals 16 residues. The CDR3 protein is CASSESGRIYNSPLHF. The CDR3 coding sequence is TGCGCCAGCAGTGAGTCGGGACGGATCTATAATTCACCCCTCCACTTT.

V and J are TRBV5-1 and TRBJ1-2; 11 nucleotides agree with TRBD1. The CDR3 totals 15 residues. Germline V gene lookup returns CDR1 SGHRS and CDR2 YFSETQ. The junction had 6 bases not matched to a gene; V was cut back by 2 bases and J by 6 bases. This CDR3 is CASSFGQGASNGYTF. The DNA of the CDR3 is TGCGCCAGCAGCTTCGGACAGGGGGCTAGTAATGGCTACACCTTC.

The chain recombines TRBV16 with TRBJ1-1; D not resolved. Germline CDR1 KGHSY, CDR2 FQNENV. V was clipped by 0 bases and J by 1 base, with 9 bases between them. There are 15 residues in the CDR3. As DNA, the CDR3 is TGTGCCAGCAGCCAATCTTCCGTTTCGAACACTGAAGCTTTCTTT. Its protein is CASSQSSVSNTEAFF.